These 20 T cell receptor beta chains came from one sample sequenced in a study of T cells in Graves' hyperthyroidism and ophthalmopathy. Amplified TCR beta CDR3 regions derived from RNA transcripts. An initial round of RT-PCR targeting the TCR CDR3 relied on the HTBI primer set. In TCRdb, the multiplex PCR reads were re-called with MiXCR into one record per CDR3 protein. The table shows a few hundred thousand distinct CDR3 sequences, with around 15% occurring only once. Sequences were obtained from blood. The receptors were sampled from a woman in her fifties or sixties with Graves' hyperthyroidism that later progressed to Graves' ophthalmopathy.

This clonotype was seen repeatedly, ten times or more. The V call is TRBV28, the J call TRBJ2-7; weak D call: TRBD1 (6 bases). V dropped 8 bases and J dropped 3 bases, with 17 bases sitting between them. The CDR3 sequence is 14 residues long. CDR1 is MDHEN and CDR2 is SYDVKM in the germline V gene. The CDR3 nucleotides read TGTGCCAGCCGATATGGAAGGGGGAACTACGAGCAGTACTTC. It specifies CASRYGRGNYEQYF.

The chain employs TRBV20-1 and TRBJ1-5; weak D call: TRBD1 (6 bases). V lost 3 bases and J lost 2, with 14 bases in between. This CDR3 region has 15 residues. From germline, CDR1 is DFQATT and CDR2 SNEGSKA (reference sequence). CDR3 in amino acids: CSARVMGGGNQPQHF. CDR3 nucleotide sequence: TGCAGTGCTAGGGTGATGGGGGGCGGCAATCAGCCCCAGCATTTT.

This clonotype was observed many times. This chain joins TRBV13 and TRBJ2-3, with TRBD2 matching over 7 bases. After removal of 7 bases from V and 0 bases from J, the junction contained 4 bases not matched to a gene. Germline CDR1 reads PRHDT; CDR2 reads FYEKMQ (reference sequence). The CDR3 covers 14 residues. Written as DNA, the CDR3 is TGTGCCAGCAACCTAGCGGAGAGCACAGATACGCAGTATTTT. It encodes CASNLAESTDTQYF.

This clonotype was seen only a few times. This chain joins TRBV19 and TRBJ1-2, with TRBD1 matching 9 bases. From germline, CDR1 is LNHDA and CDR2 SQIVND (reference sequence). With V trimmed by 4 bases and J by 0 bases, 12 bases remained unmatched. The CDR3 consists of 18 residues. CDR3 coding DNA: TGTGCCAGTAGTACCCTAAGAACGGGACAGGGAGCTAACTATGGCTACACCTTC. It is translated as CASSTLRTGQGANYGYTF.

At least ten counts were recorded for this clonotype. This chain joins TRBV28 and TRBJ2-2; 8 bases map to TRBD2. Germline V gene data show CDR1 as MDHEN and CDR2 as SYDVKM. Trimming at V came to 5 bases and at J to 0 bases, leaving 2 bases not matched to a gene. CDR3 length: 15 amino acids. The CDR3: CASSTSGTNTGELFF. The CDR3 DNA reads TGTGCCAGCAGTACTAGCGGCACGAACACCGGGGAGCTGTTTTTT.

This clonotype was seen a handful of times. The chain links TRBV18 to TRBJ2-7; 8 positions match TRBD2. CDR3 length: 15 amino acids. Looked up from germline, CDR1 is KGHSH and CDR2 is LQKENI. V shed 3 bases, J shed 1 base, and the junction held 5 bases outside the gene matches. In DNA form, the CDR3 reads TGTGCCAGCTCACCTACTAGCGGATTTTCCTACGAGCAGTACTTC. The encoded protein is CASSPTSGFSYEQYF.

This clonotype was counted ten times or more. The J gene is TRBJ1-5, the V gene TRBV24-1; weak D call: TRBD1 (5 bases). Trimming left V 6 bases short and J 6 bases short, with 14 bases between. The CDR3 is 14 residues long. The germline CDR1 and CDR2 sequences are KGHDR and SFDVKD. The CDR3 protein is CATSTARETQPQHF. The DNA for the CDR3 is TGTGCCACCAGTACGGCCAGGGAGACTCAGCCCCAGCATTTT.

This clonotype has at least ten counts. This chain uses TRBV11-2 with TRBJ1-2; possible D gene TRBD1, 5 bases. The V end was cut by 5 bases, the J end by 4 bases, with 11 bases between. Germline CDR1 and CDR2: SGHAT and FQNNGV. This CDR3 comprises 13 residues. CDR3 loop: CASSVGRGYGYTF. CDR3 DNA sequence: TGTGCCAGCAGCGTGGGAAGGGGCTATGGCTACACCTTC.

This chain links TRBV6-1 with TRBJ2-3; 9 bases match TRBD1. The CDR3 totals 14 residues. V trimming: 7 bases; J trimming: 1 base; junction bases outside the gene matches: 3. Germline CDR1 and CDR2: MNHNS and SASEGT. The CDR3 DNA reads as TGTGCCAGCAAACGGGACAGGGGCACAGATACGCAGTATTTT. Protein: CASKRDRGTDTQYF.

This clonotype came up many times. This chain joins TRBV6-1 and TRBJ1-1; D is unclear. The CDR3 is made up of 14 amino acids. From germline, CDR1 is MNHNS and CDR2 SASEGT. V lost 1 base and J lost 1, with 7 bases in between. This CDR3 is CASSEVYRNTEAFF. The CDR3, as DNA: TGTGCCAGCAGTGAAGTTTACAGGAACACTGAAGCTTTCTTT.

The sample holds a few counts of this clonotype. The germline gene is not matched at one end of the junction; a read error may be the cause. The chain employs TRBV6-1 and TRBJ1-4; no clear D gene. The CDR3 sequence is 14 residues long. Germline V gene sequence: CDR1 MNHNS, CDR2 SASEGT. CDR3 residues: CASNGIAINEELFF. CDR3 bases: TGTGCCAGCAATGGTATAGCGATTAATGAAGAACTGTTTTTT.

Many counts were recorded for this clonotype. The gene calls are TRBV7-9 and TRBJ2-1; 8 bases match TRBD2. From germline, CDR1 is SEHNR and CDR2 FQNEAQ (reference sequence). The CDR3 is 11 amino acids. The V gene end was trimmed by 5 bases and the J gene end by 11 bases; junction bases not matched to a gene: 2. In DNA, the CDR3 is TGTGCCAGCAGCCGCGGGGGGCAGCAGTTCTTC. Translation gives CASSRGGQQFF.

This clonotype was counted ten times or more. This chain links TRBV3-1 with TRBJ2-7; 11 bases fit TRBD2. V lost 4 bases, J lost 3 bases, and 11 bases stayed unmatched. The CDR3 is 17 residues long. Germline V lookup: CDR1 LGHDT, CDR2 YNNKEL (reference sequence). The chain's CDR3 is CASSRSFGTSGIYEQYF. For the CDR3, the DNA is TGTGCCAGCAGCCGATCGTTTGGGACTAGCGGAATCTACGAGCAGTACTTC.

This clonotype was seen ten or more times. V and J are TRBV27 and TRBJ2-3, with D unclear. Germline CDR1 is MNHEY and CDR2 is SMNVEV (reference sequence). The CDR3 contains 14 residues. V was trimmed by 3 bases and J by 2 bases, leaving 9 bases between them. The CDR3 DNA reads TGTGCCAGCAGTTTGGAAAACCCCACAGATACGCAGTATTTT. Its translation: CASSLENPTDTQYF.

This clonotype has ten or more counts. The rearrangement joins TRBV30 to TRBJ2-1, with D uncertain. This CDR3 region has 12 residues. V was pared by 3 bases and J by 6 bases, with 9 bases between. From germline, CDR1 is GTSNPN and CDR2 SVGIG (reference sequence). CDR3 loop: CAWSPSGNEQFF. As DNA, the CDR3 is TGTGCCTGGAGCCCTTCCGGCAATGAGCAGTTCTTC.

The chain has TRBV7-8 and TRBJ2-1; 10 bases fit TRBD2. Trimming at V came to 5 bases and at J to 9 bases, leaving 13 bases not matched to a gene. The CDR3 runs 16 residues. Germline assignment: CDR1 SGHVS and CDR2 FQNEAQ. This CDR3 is CASSPFGAGGQVEQFF. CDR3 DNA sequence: TGTGCCAGCAGCCCTTTCGGAGCGGGAGGGCAGGTTGAGCAGTTCTTC.

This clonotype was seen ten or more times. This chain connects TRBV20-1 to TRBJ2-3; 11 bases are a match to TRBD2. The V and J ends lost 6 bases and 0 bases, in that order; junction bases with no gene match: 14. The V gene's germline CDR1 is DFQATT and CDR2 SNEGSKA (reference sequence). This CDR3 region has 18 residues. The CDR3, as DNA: TGCAGTGCAAAAGCCCTAGCGGGAGGTTCTTCTAGCACAGATACGCAGTATTTT. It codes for CSAKALAGGSSSTDTQYF.

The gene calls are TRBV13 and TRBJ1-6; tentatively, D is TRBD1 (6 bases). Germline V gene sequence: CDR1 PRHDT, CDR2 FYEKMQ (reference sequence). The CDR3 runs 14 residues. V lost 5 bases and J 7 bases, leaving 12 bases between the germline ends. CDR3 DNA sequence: TGTGCCAGCAGCCGAGGACAGAGGAATTCACCCCTCCACTTT. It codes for CASSRGQRNSPLHF.

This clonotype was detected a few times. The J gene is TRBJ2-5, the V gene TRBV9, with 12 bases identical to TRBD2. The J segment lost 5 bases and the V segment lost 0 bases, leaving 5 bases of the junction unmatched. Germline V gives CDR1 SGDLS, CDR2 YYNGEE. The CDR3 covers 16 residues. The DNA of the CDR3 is TGTGCCAGCAGCGTAGTAGGGACTAGCGGGCGGGAGACCCAGTACTTC. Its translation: CASSVVGTSGRETQYF.

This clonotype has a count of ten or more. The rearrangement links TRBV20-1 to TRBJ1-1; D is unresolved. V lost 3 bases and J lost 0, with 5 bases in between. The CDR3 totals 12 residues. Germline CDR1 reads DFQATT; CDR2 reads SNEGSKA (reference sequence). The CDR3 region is CSASKVNTEAFF. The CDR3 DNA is TGCAGTGCTAGTAAGGTGAACACTGAAGCTTTCTTT.